This TCR beta chain was profiled in a study of OX40 agonist ivuxolimab in advanced cancers. Study at large: An agonistic anti-OX40 (CD134) antibody, ivuxolimab, was used to treat the patients. General study points: The study found that CD8+ T cells averaged more expanded clones than CD4+.

In regard to this clone: Its specificity is not known.

Between the trimmed V and J ends, which lost 2 bases and 4 bases, there was a span of 18 bases. This CDR3 is built from 16 residues. Germline CDR1 and CDR2: SGHRS and YFSETQ. Sequencing was performed with immunoSEQ multiplex PCR; in TCRdb, only in-frame clones are kept and a portion is missing. The data show 70,000 to 85,000 clones, with about 90% seen just once and roughly 1.3% held by the top ten. The starting material was CD4+ or CD8+ T cells sorted from blood, obtained in a trial of the OX40 agonist ivuxolimab. The V and J genes are TRBV5-1 and TRBJ1-1; TRBD1 is a possible D gene (5 bases). The receptor was derived from an adult with an advanced solid tumor such as melanoma, head and neck, liver or kidney cancer. CDR3: CASSLTRSGALTEAFF. The DNA of the CDR3 is TGCGCCAGCAGCTTAACAAGATCCGGGGCGCTCACTGAAGCTTTCTTT.